This record concerns one TCR beta chain sequence. What it binds is not known. The sample comes from a study of CD8 T cells in ankylosing spondylitis. Quantitative molecular-barcoded 5'-RACE generated the TCR beta libraries. TCRdb redid the calling of the 5' RACE reads with MiXCR, one entry per CDR3 protein. Among roughly 700,000 distinct CDR3 sequences listed, about 20% were seen once. Study results and caveats: It appeared that ankylosing spondylitis blood was characterized by a TCR beta motif of seven or eight highly homologous variants. Disease-linked clones proved CD8+ and comparatively uncommon in peripheral blood. Reportedly, significant enrichment of disease-linked clones occurred in matched ankylosing spondylitis synovial fluid.

V shed 1 base and J shed 8 bases, with 12 bases lying between them. CDR3 length: 14 amino acids. This sequence originates from a male donor with ankylosing spondylitis. Input material: blood, either unsorted or a sorted T cell fraction (not recorded which). The chain has TRBV12-3 or TRBV12-4 and TRBJ1-5, with a weak D call TRBD1 (5 bases). CDR3 coding DNA: TGTGCCAGCAGTTTAGAGCGGGGCATGAAGCCCCAGCATTTT. It translates to CASSLERGMKPQHF.